Listed below are T cell receptor beta chains from one sample, sequenced in a study of shared clonotypes between healthy human individuals. Repertoires were generated with immunoSEQ multiplex PCR, while TCRdb's copy carries only in-frame clones and drops some. The sample has under 1,900,000 clones; about 98.5% are singletons. The sample consisted of naive CD4+ T cells sorted from blood. These receptors were taken from a man aged 30 to 39 in good health. The CDR3 runs from the conserved cysteine through the conserved F or W. A D gene is named only where the DNA matches it firmly. The size of a clone is reported for some rows only, either as once, few or many, or as a class for expanded clones.

cdr3_nt cdr3_aa v_call clone_size j_call d_call
TGTGCCAGCAGCCAAAACGAACAGGGCCCCAAGGGCTACACCTTC CASSQNEQGPKGYTF TRBV4-2 . TRBJ1-2 .
TGCGCCAGCAGCCAAGATAGAGGGACAGGGAACACTGAAGCTTTCTTT CASSQDRGTGNTEAFF TRBV4-1 once TRBJ1-1 TRBD1
TGTGCCAGCTCACGCCCGGTTGAAGCGGGGGGGTCCTACGAGCAGTACTTC CASSRPVEAGGSYEQYF TRBV18 . TRBJ2-7 TRBD2
TGTGCCAGCAGCCCCTCCTCCCTCATCGCCTACGAGCAGTACTTC CASSPSSLIAYEQYF TRBV9 . TRBJ2-7 .
TGTGCCAGCAGGGGACCGTCCTATGGCTACACCTTC CASRGPSYGYTF TRBV6-1 . TRBJ1-2 .
TGTGCCAGCAGCAACATACAACCCTACGAGCAGTACTTC CASSNIQPYEQYF TRBV7-2 . TRBJ2-7 .
TGTGCCAGCAGCGTTGCGGGGCCTTTTGAAAAACTGTTTTTT CASSVAGPFEKLFF TRBV6-1 . TRBJ1-4 .
TGTGCCAGCAGCTCCTGGACTAGCGGGTTCGGAGATGAGCAGTTCTTC CASSSWTSGFGDEQFF TRBV7-9 . TRBJ2-1 TRBD2
TGTGCCAGCAGCCTCTCCCATAGCGGGGCAAACTCCTACGAGCAGTACTTC CASSLSHSGANSYEQYF TRBV13 . TRBJ2-7 TRBD2
TGTGCCAGCAGTTACAGGGGCGACACTGAAGCTTTCTTT CASSYRGDTEAFF TRBV27 once TRBJ1-1 TRBD1
TGCGCCAGCAGCCAAGGTGGCGGGGACAATGAGCAGTTCTTC CASSQGGGDNEQFF TRBV5-1 . TRBJ2-1 .
TGTGCCAGCGGACCTTGGGCTAGCGGGAGAAACACCGGGGAGCTGTTTTTT CASGPWASGRNTGELFF TRBV4-2 . TRBJ2-2 TRBD2
TGTGCCAGCATGGACAGGGGAGTTGAGCAGTTCTTC CASMDRGVEQFF TRBV2 . TRBJ2-1 TRBD1
TGCGCCAGCAGCTCACAACCCGACGGATACGAGCAGTACTTC CASSSQPDGYEQYF TRBV5-1 . TRBJ2-7 .
TGTGCCAGCAGCCCCCTGGGAACCCGGGTCTACGAGCAGTACTTC CASSPLGTRVYEQYF TRBV7-9 . TRBJ2-7 .
TGTGCCAGAAGCCTGGAACTAGCGGGAAAGGAGTCCTACGAGCAGTACTTC CARSLELAGKESYEQYF TRBV5-3 . TRBJ2-7 TRBD2
TGTGCCAGCAGTAGGACAGGGAGAGGTGAAGCTTTCTTT CASSRTGRGEAFF TRBV6-5 . TRBJ1-1 TRBD1
TGTGCCAGCAGTGATCTTCCTAGCGGGAGGATGGACTTC CASSDLPSGRMDF TRBV25-1 . TRBJ2-7 TRBD2
TGTGCCAGTAGTAAACGGGACAGAAGCGAGCAGTACTTC CASSKRDRSEQYF TRBV19 . TRBJ2-7 TRBD1
TGTGCCAGCTCCCCAACTAGTGTTGAGCAGTTCTTC CASSPTSVEQFF TRBV18 . TRBJ2-1 .
TGTGCCAGCAGCTTAGTACTAGCGGGAGCCTTTTCCTACAATGAGCAGTTCTTC CASSLVLAGAFSYNEQFF TRBV11-2 . TRBJ2-1 TRBD2
TGTGCCAGCTCTCCAGTGTCCGGGGAGCTGTTTTTT CASSPVSGELFF TRBV18 . TRBJ2-2 .
TGTGCCAGCAGCACCGGGACAGGAAGCACCAATCAGCCCCAGCATTTT CASSTGTGSTNQPQHF TRBV5-8 . TRBJ1-5 TRBD1
TGTGCCAGCAGCGGAACAGGGATCTACAATGAGCAGTTCTTC CASSGTGIYNEQFF TRBV7-9 once TRBJ2-1 .
TGTGCCAACAACCCGCGGGAGTCAAAAGGGGATACGCAGTATTTT CANNPRESKGDTQYF TRBV6-5 . TRBJ2-3 TRBD2
TGTGCCACCAGCTCCAAGTTGGCTGGCTACACCTTC CATSSKLAGYTF TRBV6-5 . TRBJ1-2 .
TGTGCCAGCAGCTTAGACGGGACTAGCTCCGGGGAGCTGTTTTTT CASSLDGTSSGELFF TRBV11-2 . TRBJ2-2 TRBD2
TGTGCCAGTAGTATACTGACAGGGCGGGTCACCGGGGAGCTGTTTTTT CASSILTGRVTGELFF TRBV19 . TRBJ2-2 TRBD1
TGTGCCAGCAGCTTGGAAGGGACTAGCTACGAGCAGTACTTC CASSLEGTSYEQYF TRBV5-4 . TRBJ2-7 TRBD2
TGTGCCAGCAGTTTCCGGACAGGGGCCTACGAGCAGTACTTC CASSFRTGAYEQYF TRBV27 . TRBJ2-7 TRBD1
TGTGCCAGCAGCTTAGCGTGGAGTAGCACAGATACGCAGTATTTT CASSLAWSSTDTQYF TRBV7-8 once TRBJ2-3 .